Below are 24 T cell receptor beta chains sequenced from a single sample in a study of T cell responses to AZD1222 COVID-19 vaccine. The assay was immunoSEQ multiplex PCR, and TCRdb's table has in-frame clones only and misses some. This sample has over 20,000 clones, with just over 85% found just once. Sequences were derived from peripheral blood, sampled 28 days after the second AZD1222 dose. The receptor set was obtained from an adult who received the AZD1222 COVID-19 vaccine.

This rearrangement joins TRBV4-2 to TRBJ2-2; 12 bases are shared with TRBD2. The germline CDR1 and CDR2 sequences are LGHNA and YNFKEQ. V dropped 0 bases and J dropped 5; count of bases not matched to a gene: 7. CDR3 size: 18 residues. The CDR3 DNA sequence: TGTGCCAGCAGCCAAGATTGGGCGCTAGCGGGGGGGACCGGGGAGCTGTTTTTT. It codes for CASSQDWALAGGTGELFF.

The chain links TRBV6-6 to TRBJ2-7; D is uncertain. Germline CDR1 MNHNY, CDR2 SVGAGI (reference sequence). V lost 2 bases and J lost 0, with 8 bases in between. The CDR3 runs 14 residues. This chain's CDR3 is CASSYAQGSYEQYF. The CDR3 DNA is TGTGCCAGCAGTTACGCGCAAGGCTCCTACGAGCAGTACTTC.

This chain uses TRBV6-2 or TRBV6-3 with TRBJ1-2; 9 bases line up with TRBD1. The CDR3 is 15 residues long. V was pared by 0 bases and J by 4 bases, with 3 bases of the junction left unmatched. Germline CDR1 and CDR2: MNHEY and SVGEGT. This CDR3 is CASSYSGTGTYGYTF. The CDR3 nucleotides read TGTGCCAGCAGTTACTCCGGGACAGGGACCTATGGCTACACCTTC.

The sample holds a few counts of this clone. V and J are TRBV4-1 and TRBJ1-4, with D tentatively TRBD1 (6 bases). Trimming removed 0 bases from V and 8 bases from J, with 10 bases in between. This CDR3 comprises 14 residues. Per the germline V gene, CDR1 is MGHRA and CDR2 is YSYEKL. CDR3 in DNA: TGCGCCAGCAGCCAAGACAGGGGACGAGAAAAACTGTTTTTT. Translation gives CASSQDRGREKLFF.

This clone was seen only a few times. The chain couples TRBV14 to TRBJ2-1; maybe TRBD2 (6 bases). Germline V lookup: CDR1 SGHDN, CDR2 FVKESK. V was pared by 7 bases and J by 2 bases, with 12 bases between. The CDR3 totals 14 residues. CDR3 amino acids: CASKAGGTYNEQFF. The CDR3 region has the DNA TGTGCCAGCAAAGCGGGCGGAACCTACAATGAGCAGTTCTTC.

This clone was detected once. The genes are TRBV10-3 and TRBJ2-1; tentatively, D is TRBD1 (5 bases). Germline V gene sequence: CDR1 ENHRY, CDR2 SYGVKD. Trimming cost V 5 bases and J 7 bases, with 9 bases left between them. The CDR3 is 12 amino acids. This chain's CDR3 is CAISSGLNEQFF. The CDR3 DNA sequence: TGTGCCATCAGTTCAGGGCTGAATGAGCAGTTCTTC.

The CDR3 sequence is CASATLGGTEAFF. CDR3 sequence (DNA): TGTGCCAGTGCTACCTTAGGGGGTACTGAAGCTTTCTTT. V and J are TRBV19 and TRBJ1-1; D is possibly TRBD1 (6 bases). The ends were cut back, 8 bases at V and 5 bases at J, with 15 bases in the middle. From germline, CDR1 is LNHDA and CDR2 SQIVND (reference sequence). The CDR3 consists of 13 residues.

V usage is TRBV3-1 (or the pseudogene TRBV3-2) and J usage is TRBJ1-3; D is perhaps TRBD1 (6 bases). Between the trimmed V and J ends, which lost 1 base and 0 bases, there was a span of 16 bases. Looked up from germline, CDR1 is LGHDT and CDR2 is YNNKEL (reference sequence). The CDR3 totals 18 residues. The CDR3: CASSQGLAGASSGNTIYF. CDR3 DNA sequence: TGTGCCAGCAGCCAAGGATTGGCAGGGGCCTCCTCTGGAAACACCATATATTTT.

This chain uses TRBV9 with TRBJ1-2, with D tentatively TRBD1 (6 bases). Trimming stripped 0 bases from V and 4 bases from J, with 19 bases between. Germline CDR1 and CDR2: SGDLS and YYNGEE. The CDR3 totals 17 residues. This CDR3 is CASSVGVGNTGLYGYTF. CDR3 coding DNA: TGTGCCAGCAGCGTAGGAGTAGGAAACACAGGGCTCTATGGCTACACCTTC.

This clone was counted once. V gene TRBV5-4 combines with J gene TRBJ2-2, with TRBD2 matching over 15 bases. V shed 4 bases, J shed 6 bases, and the junction held 10 bases outside the gene matches. The CDR3 is 18 amino acids. The germline V gene has CDR1 SGHNT and CDR2 YYREEE (reference sequence). As DNA, the CDR3 is TGTGCCAGCAGCCCAATTTGGACTAGCGGGGGGGCCTCCGGGGAGCTGTTTTTT. The encoded protein is CASSPIWTSGGASGELFF.

This clone appeared once. V and J are TRBV11-2 and TRBJ1-4; maybe TRBD1 (5 bases). V was trimmed by 5 bases and J by 8 bases, leaving 21 bases between them. The CDR3 is made up of 16 amino acids. Per germline, CDR1 SGHAT and CDR2 FQNNGV. CDR3 in DNA: TGTGCCAGCAGCAACCCCTCGGGGGGGAATAGGGAAAAACTGTTTTTT. Amino acid sequence: CASSNPSGGNREKLFF.

In its sample, this clone was seen once. The V gene is TRBV7-3, the J gene TRBJ2-6; D is undetermined. Germline-derived CDR1 and CDR2 are SGHTA and FQGTGA. This CDR3 contains 16 residues. Trimming cost V 5 bases and J 0 bases, with 11 bases left between them. DNA for the CDR3: TGTGCCAGCAGCCCCTACGGTTCCTCTGGGGCCAACGTCCTGACTTTC. Protein: CASSPYGSSGANVLTF.

The chain couples TRBV7-3 to TRBJ2-2; D gene unclear. With 2 bases removed from V and 0 bases from J, the gap between germline ends came to 7 bases. The V gene's germline CDR1 is SGHTA and CDR2 FQGTGA. The CDR3 has 15 amino acids. The DNA of the CDR3 is TGTGCCAGCAGCTTATTAGCTACGAACACCGGGGAGCTGTTTTTT. Translating it yields CASSLLATNTGELFF.

The rearrangement links TRBV10-3 to TRBJ1-2; the D gene is possibly TRBD1 (5 bases). Per the germline V gene, CDR1 is ENHRY and CDR2 is SYGVKD. V shed 6 bases and J shed 1 base, with 15 bases lying between them. The CDR3 runs to 15 residues. As DNA, the CDR3 is TGTGCCATCAGACCGACAGTCACCTTTAACTATGGCTACACCTTC. This encodes CAIRPTVTFNYGYTF.

The rearrangement uses TRBV7-9 and TRBJ1-1; 8 nucleotides line up with TRBD1. Germline V gene lookup returns CDR1 SEHNR and CDR2 FQNEAQ (reference sequence). J lost 0 bases, V lost 5 bases, and 14 bases had no gene match. CDR3 length: 18 residues. The CDR3 DNA reads as TGTGCCAGCAGCCCCCCAATAAGGACAGGGACTATGAACACTGAAGCTTTCTTT. Its protein is CASSPPIRTGTMNTEAFF. Together with reference TRBV7-9 and TRBJ1-1, the CDR3 gives the full variable domain: DTGVSQNPRHKITKRGQNVTFRCDPISEHNRLYWYRQTLGQGPEFLTYFQNEAQLEKSRLLSDRFSAERPKGSFSTLEIQRTEQGDSAMYLCASSPPIRTGTMNTEAFFGQGTRLTVV.

The chain recombines TRBV28 with TRBJ1-4; perhaps TRBD1 as D (5 bases). Trimming removed 4 bases at V and 5 bases at J, with 11 bases between. The CDR3 has 14 residues. Looked up from germline, CDR1 is MDHEN and CDR2 is SYDVKM. The CDR3 protein is CASSSPDTNEKLFF. For the CDR3, the DNA is TGTGCCAGCAGTTCCCCGGACACGAATGAAAAACTGTTTTTT.

The chain employs TRBV12-3 or TRBV12-4 and TRBJ1-1, with D unresolved. Trimming took off 3 bases at V and 0 bases at J, with 5 bases between the two ends. The CDR3 is 13 amino acids. CDR3 protein: CASSFKMNTEAFF. The CDR3 region has the DNA TGTGCCAGCAGTTTTAAAATGAACACTGAAGCTTTCTTT.

This clone appeared once. The chain joins TRBV28 to TRBJ1-4, with 7 bases that match TRBD1. The CDR3 covers 15 residues. With V trimmed by 6 bases and J by 4 bases, 8 bases remained unmatched. Germline assignment: CDR1 MDHEN and CDR2 SYDVKM. In DNA form, the CDR3 reads TGTGCCAGCAGACCAACCGGGACAGTTAATGAAAAACTGTTTTTT. Amino acids: CASRPTGTVNEKLFF.

Only one count was recorded for this clone. The V and J genes are TRBV15 and TRBJ1-5; 7 bases match TRBD1. The CDR3 has 15 residues. V shed 1 base and J 3 bases; nucleotides not matched to a gene: 3. Germline V gene sequence: CDR1 LNHNV, CDR2 YYDKDF (reference sequence). CDR3 protein: CATSRVQGVNQPQHF. In nucleotides, the CDR3 is TGTGCCACCAGCAGAGTCCAGGGGGTCAATCAGCCCCAGCATTTT.

The chain has TRBV28 and TRBJ1-2; D is unclear. The germline gives CDR1 MDHEN, CDR2 SYDVKM. This CDR3 region has 11 residues. V was shortened by 5 bases and J by 6 bases, with 7 bases between the two germline ends. The CDR3 DNA reads as TGTGCCAGCAGTGCCCCGAATGGCTACACCTTC. Protein product: CASSAPNGYTF.

V and J are TRBV4-2 and TRBJ2-2; D possibly corresponds to TRBD2 (6 bases). Per germline, CDR1 LGHNA and CDR2 YNFKEQ. The CDR3 runs to 16 residues. The V end lost 5 bases, the J end lost 7 bases, and 20 bases lay between the germline ends. The CDR3 reads CASSKGLLVVGGELFF. Here the CDR3 DNA reads TGTGCCAGCAGCAAGGGACTCCTCGTAGTAGGCGGGGAGCTGTTTTTT.

The V gene is TRBV2, the J gene TRBJ2-5, with TRBD1 matching over 8 bases. The CDR3 length is 14 residues. J gave up 5 bases and V 5 bases, and 7 bases lay outside the gene matches. Per the germline V gene, CDR1 is SNHLY and CDR2 is FYNNEI. The DNA of the CDR3 is TGTGCCAGCAGTTGGACAGGGTCTTTGGAGACCCAGTACTTC. Translated: CASSWTGSLETQYF.

CDR3 DNA sequence: TGTGCCAGTAGAGATCCTCGGACAGGGTTCGATCAGCCCCAGCATTTT. Its protein product is CASRDPRTGFDQPQHF. The chain employs TRBV19 and TRBJ1-5, with 8 positions matching TRBD1. Germline trimming cut 6 bases from V and 5 bases from J; bases unmatched to any gene: 12. The CDR3 covers 16 residues. Germline V gives CDR1 LNHDA, CDR2 SQIVND (reference sequence).

The DNA for the CDR3 is TGCGCCAGCAGCCCGGGACAGGGGGCCTCTGGGGCCAACGTCCTGACTTTC. This codes for CASSPGQGASGANVLTF. V and J are TRBV4-1 and TRBJ2-6; TRBD1 matches at 12 bases. CDR1 and CDR2 (germline): MGHRA, YSYEKL. After removal of 4 bases from V and 0 bases from J, the junction contained 1 base not matched to a gene. The CDR3 has 17 residues.